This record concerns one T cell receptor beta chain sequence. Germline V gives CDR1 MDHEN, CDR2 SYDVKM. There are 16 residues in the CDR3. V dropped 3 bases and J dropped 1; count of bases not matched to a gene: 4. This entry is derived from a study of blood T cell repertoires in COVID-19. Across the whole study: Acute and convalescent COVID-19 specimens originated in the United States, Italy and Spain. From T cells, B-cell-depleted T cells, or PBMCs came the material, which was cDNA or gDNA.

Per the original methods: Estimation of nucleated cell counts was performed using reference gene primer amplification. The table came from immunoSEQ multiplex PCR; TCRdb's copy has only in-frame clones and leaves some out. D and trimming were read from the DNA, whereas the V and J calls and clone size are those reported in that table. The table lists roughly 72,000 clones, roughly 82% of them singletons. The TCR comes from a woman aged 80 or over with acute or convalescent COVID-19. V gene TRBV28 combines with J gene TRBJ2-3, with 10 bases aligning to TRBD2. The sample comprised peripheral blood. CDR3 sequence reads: CASSFGLAGGTDTQYF. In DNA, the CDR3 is TGTGCCAGCAGTTTCGGGCTAGCGGGAGGCACAGATACGCAGTATTTT.